The 5 T cell receptor beta chains reported below all come from one sample, sequenced in a study of blood T cell repertoires in COVID-19 (dated by TCRdb to about 2020). Libraries were made using the immunoSEQ multiplex PCR assay. TCRdb holds this immuneACCESS table with in-frame rearrangements only. Some clones are missing; in checked studies, unresolved V genes explain under half, and the rest has no known cause. The sample table lists 390,000 or so clones, around 89% of them with a count of one. The top ten clonotypes cover 6.5% of the sample. The sequencing input was peripheral blood. The receptors stem from a man between 18 and 29 years old with active or convalescent COVID-19.

This clone has just one count. The rearrangement uses TRBV18 and TRBJ2-5; 8 bases match TRBD1. This CDR3 spans 14 amino acids. The germline V gene encodes CDR1 KGHSH and CDR2 LQKENI. Losses at the gene ends were 5 bases for V and 2 bases for J; bases not matched to a gene: 4. CDR3 sequence reads: CASSATGGQETQYF. In DNA, the CDR3 is TGTGCCAGCTCAGCTACAGGGGGTCAAGAGACCCAGTACTTC.

The CDR3 sequence is CAISVGTREVDTQYF. In nucleotides, the CDR3 is TGTGCCATCAGTGTCGGGACTAGAGAGGTGGATACGCAGTATTTT. V is TRBV10-3 and J is TRBJ2-3; 8 bases fit TRBD2. Per the germline V gene, CDR1 is ENHRY and CDR2 is SYGVKD. V dropped 4 bases and J dropped 6; count of bases not matched to a gene: 9. CDR3 length: 15 residues.

Remarks on this clone: Other DNA sequences in this sample translate to the same CDR3. The chain links TRBV7-2 to TRBJ2-3, with a weak D call TRBD1 (5 bases). In germline, CDR1 is SGHTA, CDR2 FQGNSA. The CDR3 runs to 14 residues. V lost 5 bases, J lost 0 bases, and 9 bases lay in between. The CDR3 DNA reads as TGTGCCAGCAGCCTACGACAGAGCACAGATACGCAGTATTTT. Translated: CASSLRQSTDTQYF.

This chain links TRBV14 with TRBJ2-7; 7 nucleotides agree with TRBD2. V lost 2 bases and J lost 0; bases outside the gene matches: 10. The V gene's germline CDR1 is SGHDN and CDR2 FVKESK. CDR3 length: 17 residues. As DNA, the CDR3 is TGTGCCAGCAGCCAAACCTCCCTAGCGGTCCTCTCCTACGAGCAGTACTTC. It codes for CASSQTSLAVLSYEQYF.

This chain uses TRBV28 with TRBJ1-2; D is possibly TRBD1 (6 bases). There are 14 residues in the CDR3. Deletions cut 4 bases from V and 3 bases from J, with 12 bases between. The germline CDR1 and CDR2 sequences are MDHEN and SYDVKM. The DNA of the CDR3 is TGTGCCAGCAGTTCCAGGGGTGACGACTATGGCTACACCTTC. This codes for CASSSRGDDYGYTF.